The 3 T cell receptor beta chains listed next were all sequenced from one sample in a study of T cell clonotyping in hematopoietic cell transplantation. Some clones are missing from TCRdb's copy, which holds only in-frame ones; the method was immunoSEQ multiplex PCR. The sample carries 9,000 to 13,000 clones, 89% recorded once. This specimen consisted of PBMCs, obtained 100 days after allogeneic stem cell transplant. The receptor set was obtained from a female patient aged 60 to 70 who had an allogeneic stem cell transplant from an unrelated donor, so the T cells may come from the graft donor. Some clones in this sample may be carry-over from other donors' samples.

This chain uses TRBV29-1 with TRBJ2-3; TRBD2 aligns across 13 bases. Germline CDR1 SQVTM, CDR2 ANQGSEA. CDR3 length: 14 amino acids. V trimming: 4 bases; J trimming: 4 bases; junction bases outside the gene matches: 2. CDR3: CSVGTSGGSDTQYF. CDR3 sequence (DNA): TGCAGCGTTGGGACTAGCGGGGGATCAGATACGCAGTATTTT.

V gene TRBV28 combines with J gene TRBJ2-2, with no clear D. The germline gives CDR1 MDHEN, CDR2 SYDVKM. The CDR3 has 13 amino acids. Between the trimmed V and J ends, which lost 6 bases and 5 bases, there was a span of 10 bases. The CDR3 DNA follows: TGTGCCAGCAGCCTGTCGAGGACCGGGGAGCTGTTTTTT. Residues: CASSLSRTGELFF.

The chain has TRBV30 and TRBJ1-2; a possible D gene is TRBD1 (5 bases). The CDR3 is made up of 17 amino acids. Trimming removed 5 bases at V and 3 bases at J, with 25 bases between. Germline-derived CDR1 and CDR2 are GTSNPN and SVGIG (reference sequence). The CDR3 region has the DNA TGTGCCTGGCAGCCCATAACCAACCAGGGCCAATACTATGGCTACACCTTC. Its protein product is CAWQPITNQGQYYGYTF.